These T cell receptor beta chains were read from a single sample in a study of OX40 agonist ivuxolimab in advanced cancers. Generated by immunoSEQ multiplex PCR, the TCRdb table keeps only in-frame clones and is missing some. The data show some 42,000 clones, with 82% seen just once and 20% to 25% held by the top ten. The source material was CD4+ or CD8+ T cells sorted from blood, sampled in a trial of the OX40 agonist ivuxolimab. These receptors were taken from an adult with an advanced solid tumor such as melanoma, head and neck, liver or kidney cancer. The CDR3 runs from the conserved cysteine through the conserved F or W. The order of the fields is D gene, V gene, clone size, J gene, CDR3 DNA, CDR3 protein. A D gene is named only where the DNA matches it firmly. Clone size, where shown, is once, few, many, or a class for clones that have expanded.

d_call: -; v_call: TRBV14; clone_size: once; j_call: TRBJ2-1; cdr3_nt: TGTGCCAGCAGCCAACGGGGCGGAAATCGGTACAATGAGCAGTTCTTC; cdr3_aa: CASSQRGGNRYNEQFF
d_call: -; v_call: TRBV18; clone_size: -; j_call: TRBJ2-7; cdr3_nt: TGTGCCAGCTCACCACCTAGGGCAGGGCTTCCGACCTACGAGCAGTACTTC; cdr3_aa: CASSPPRAGLPTYEQYF
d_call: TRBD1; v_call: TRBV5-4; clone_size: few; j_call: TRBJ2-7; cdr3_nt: TGTGCCAGCAGCTTTTGGGGACAGGGCTCCTACGAGCAGTACTTC; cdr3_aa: CASSFWGQGSYEQYF
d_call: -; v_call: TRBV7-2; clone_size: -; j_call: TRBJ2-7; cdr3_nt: TGTGCCAGCAGCTTAGAATCCTACTACGAGCAGTACTTC; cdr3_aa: CASSLESYYEQYF
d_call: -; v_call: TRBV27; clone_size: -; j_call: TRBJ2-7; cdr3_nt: TGTGCCAGCAGTGATACCCTAAGGTTATACGAGCAGTACTTC; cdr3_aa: CASSDTLRLYEQYF
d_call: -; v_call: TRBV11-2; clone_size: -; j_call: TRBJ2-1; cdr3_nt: TGTGCCAGCAGCTCACAGTTAATGGCCTACAATGAGCAGTTCTTC; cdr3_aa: CASSSQLMAYNEQFF
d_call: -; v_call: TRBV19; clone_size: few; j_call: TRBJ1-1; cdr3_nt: TGTGCCAGTCTGAAAGCAGAGAACACTGAAGCTTTCTTT; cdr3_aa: CASLKAENTEAFF
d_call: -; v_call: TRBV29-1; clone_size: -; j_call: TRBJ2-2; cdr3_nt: TGCAGCGTTCGGGCGGCAGGCACCGGGGAGCTGTTTTTT; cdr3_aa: CSVRAAGTGELFF
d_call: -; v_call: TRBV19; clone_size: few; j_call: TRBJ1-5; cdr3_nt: TGTGCCAGTAGTAACCAGGTAGGCCCAGGTAGCAATCAGCCCCAGCATTTT; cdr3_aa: CASSNQVGPGSNQPQHF
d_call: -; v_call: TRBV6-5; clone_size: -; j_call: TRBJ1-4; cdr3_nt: TGTGCCAGCAGTTACGGGGGGAAGAGTGAAAAACTGTTTTTT; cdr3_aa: CASSYGGKSEKLFF
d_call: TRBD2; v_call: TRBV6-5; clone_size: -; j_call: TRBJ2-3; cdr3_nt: TGTGCCAGCAGTGCCCCTAGCGGGGGTTCAGATACGCAGTATTTT; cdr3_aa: CASSAPSGGSDTQYF
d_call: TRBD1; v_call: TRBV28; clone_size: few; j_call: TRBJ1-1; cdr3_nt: TGTGCCAGCTCCTACCCTTCGGTTTATAAGAGGCAGGGGGGAAACACTGAAGCTTTCTTT; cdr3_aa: CASSYPSVYKRQGGNTEAFF
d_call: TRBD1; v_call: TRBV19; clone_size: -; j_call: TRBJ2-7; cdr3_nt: TGTGCCAGTAGTATCCTAGGGACAGGGCACGACGAGCAGTACTTC; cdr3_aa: CASSILGTGHDEQYF
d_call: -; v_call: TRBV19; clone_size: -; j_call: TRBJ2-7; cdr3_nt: TGTGCCAGTAGTAGGGATCCCTCCTACGAGCAGTACTTC; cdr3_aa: CASSRDPSYEQYF
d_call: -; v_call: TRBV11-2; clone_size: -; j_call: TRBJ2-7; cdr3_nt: TGTGCCAGCAGCTTAGTGTCAGGGCAACCCTACGAGCAGTACTTC; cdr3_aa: CASSLVSGQPYEQYF
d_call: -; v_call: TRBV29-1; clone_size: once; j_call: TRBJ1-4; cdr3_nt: TGCAGCGTTAAGTACGAGGGCTGGAATGAAAAACTGTTTTTT; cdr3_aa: CSVKYEGWNEKLFF
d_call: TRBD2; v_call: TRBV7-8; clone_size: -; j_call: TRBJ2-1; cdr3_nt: TGTGCCAGCAGCCTGAGCGGGGGGGCCTCCAGTGAGCAGTTCTTC; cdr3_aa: CASSLSGGASSEQFF
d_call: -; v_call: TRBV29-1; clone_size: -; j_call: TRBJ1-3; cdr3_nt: TGCAGCGTTGTTCCAGGGCTCTCTGGAAACACCATATATTTT; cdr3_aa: CSVVPGLSGNTIYF
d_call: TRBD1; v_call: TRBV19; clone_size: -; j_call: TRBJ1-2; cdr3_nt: TGTGCCAGTAGTGCGCAACAGGGGGTCTATGGCTACACCTTC; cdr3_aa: CASSAQQGVYGYTF
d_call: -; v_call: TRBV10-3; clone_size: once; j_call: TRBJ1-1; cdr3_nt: TGTGCCATCAGTGGCGGGTTGAACACTGAAGCTTTCTTT; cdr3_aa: CAISGGLNTEAFF
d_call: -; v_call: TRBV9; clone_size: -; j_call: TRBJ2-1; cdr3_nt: TGTGCCAGCAGCGCAGGACCGATCTTGGACACGGGGTATGAGCAGTTCTTC; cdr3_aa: CASSAGPILDTGYEQFF
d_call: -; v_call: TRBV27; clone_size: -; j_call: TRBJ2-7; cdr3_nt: TGTGCCAGCAGTCTCCTCGCAGGAACCTACGAGCAGTACTTC; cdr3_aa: CASSLLAGTYEQYF
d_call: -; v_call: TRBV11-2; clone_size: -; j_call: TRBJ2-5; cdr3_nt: TGTGCCAGCAGCTTTGGCGGCGGGGAAAAAGAGACCCAGTACTTC; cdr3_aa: CASSFGGGEKETQYF
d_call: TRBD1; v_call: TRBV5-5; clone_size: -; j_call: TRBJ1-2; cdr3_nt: TGTGCCAGCAGCTTGGAAGGACAGGGCGTTGGCTACACCTTC; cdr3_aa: CASSLEGQGVGYTF
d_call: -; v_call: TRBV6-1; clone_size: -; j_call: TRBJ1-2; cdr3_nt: TGTGCCAGCAGTGAAGCGCAGGGGTACTATGGCTACACCTTC; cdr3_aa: CASSEAQGYYGYTF
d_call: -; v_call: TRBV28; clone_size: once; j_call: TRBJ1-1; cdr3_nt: TGTGCCAGCAGTGTAACAGGGAGGGACACTGAAGCTTTCTTT; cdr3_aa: CASSVTGRDTEAFF
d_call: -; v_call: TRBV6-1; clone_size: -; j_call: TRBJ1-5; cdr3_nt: TGTGCCACCAGTGAGCTAGGGGGTCGGGGCAATCAGCCCCAGCATTTT; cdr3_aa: CATSELGGRGNQPQHF
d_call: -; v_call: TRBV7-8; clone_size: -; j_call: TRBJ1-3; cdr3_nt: TGTGCCAGCAGCTTAAACTGGGAAGGCTACTCTGGAAACACCATATATTTT; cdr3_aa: CASSLNWEGYSGNTIYF
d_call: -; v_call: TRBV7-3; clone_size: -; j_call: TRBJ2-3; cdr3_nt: TGTGCCAGCAGTCCAGACAGAACCACAGATACGCAGTATTTT; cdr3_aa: CASSPDRTTDTQYF
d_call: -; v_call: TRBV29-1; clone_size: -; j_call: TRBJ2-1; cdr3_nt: TGCAGCGCCGATCAAGTGGATGAGCAGTTCTTC; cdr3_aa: CSADQVDEQFF
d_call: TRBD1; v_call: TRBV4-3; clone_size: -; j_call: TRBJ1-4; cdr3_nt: TGCGCCAGCAGCCAAGCTCTCCGGGACAGGGGTTTTGAAAAACTGTTTTTT; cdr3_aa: CASSQALRDRGFEKLFF
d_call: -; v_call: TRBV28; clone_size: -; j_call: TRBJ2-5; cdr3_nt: TGTGCCAGCAGTTTTGGACAAATCTGGGAGACCCAGTACTTC; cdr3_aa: CASSFGQIWETQYF
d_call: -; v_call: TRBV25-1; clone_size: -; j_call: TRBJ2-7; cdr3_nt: TGTGCCAGCAGTGAGATTGTCGAGCAGTACTTC; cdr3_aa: CASSEIVEQYF
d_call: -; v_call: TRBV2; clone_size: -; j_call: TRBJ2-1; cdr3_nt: TGTGCCAGCAGTGATCTTCAGAGCCACAATGAGCAGTTCTTC; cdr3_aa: CASSDLQSHNEQFF
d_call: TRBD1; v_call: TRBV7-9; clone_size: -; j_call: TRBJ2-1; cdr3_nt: TGTGCCAGCAGCCCGCCGGGACAGGGTGGAGGCAATGAGCAGTTCTTC; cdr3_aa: CASSPPGQGGGNEQFF
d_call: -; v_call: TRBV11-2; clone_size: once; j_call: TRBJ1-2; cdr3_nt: TGTGCCAGCAGCTTACAAATGGGGGGGGTCGCCTTCTTC; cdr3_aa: CASSLQMGGVAFF
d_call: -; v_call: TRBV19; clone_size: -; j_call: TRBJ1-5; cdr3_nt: TGTGCCAGTAGTACGTTTGATCAGCCCCAGCATTTT; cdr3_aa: CASSTFDQPQHF
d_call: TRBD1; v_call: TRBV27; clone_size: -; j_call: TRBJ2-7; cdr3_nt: TGTGCCAGCAGTCGGGACAGGAACTCCTACGAGCAGTACTTC; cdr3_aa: CASSRDRNSYEQYF
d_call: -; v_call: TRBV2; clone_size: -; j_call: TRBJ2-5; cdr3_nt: TGTGCCAGCAGTCCCGTCCGGTCCATACTCCAAGAGACCCAGTACTTC; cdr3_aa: CASSPVRSILQETQYF
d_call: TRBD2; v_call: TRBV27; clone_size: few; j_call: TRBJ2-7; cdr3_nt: TGTGCCAGCAGTTTACGGTTAGCGGGACGGATCAACGAGCAGTACTTC; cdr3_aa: CASSLRLAGRINEQYF
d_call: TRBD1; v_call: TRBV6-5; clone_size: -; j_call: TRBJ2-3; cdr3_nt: TGTGCCAGCCGGGACAGGGGAAGCACAGATACGCAGTATTTT; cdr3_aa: CASRDRGSTDTQYF
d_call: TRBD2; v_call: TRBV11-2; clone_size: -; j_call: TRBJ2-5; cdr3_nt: TGTGCCAGCAGCACCGGACTAGCGGGAGGGGAGACCCAGTACTTC; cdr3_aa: CASSTGLAGGETQYF
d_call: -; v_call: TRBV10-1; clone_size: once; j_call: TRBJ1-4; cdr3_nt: TGCGCCAGCAGTGCCCCCCGGGGGCAGCAGAAAAATCATAATGAAAAACTGTTTTTT; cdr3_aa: CASSAPRGQQKNHNEKLFF
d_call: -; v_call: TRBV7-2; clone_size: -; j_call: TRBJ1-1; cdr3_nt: TGTGCCAGCAGCTTATCCGGGAGCACTGAGGCTTTCTTT; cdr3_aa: CASSLSGSTEAFF
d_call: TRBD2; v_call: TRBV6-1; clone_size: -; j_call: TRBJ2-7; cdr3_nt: TGTGCCAGCAGTGTTCTAGCGGGGTTCTACGAGCAGTACTTC; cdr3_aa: CASSVLAGFYEQYF
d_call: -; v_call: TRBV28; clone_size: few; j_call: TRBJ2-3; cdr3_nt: TGTGCCAGCAGTTCCAGACGGACAGAAAGCACAGATACGCAGTATTTT; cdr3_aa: CASSSRRTESTDTQYF
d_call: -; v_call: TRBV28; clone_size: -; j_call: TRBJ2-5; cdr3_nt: TGTGCCAGCAGTTTAGGGGGCCGACAAGAGACCCAGTACTTC; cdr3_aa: CASSLGGRQETQYF
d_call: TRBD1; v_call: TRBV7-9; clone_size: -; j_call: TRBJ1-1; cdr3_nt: TGTGCCAGCAGCTTCGGGACAGGATCCCCGAACACTGAAGCTTTCTTT; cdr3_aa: CASSFGTGSPNTEAFF
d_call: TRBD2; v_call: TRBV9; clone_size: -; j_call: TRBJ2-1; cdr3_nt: TGTGCCAGCAGCGCTAGCGGGAGTTACTACAATGAGCAGTTCTTC; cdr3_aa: CASSASGSYYNEQFF
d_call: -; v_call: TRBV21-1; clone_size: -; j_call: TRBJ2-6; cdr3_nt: TGTGCCAGCACGAATACCGAGCAGGGACAGGGGGTATCTGGGGCCAACGTCCTGACTTTC; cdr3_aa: CASTNTEQGQGVSGANVLTF
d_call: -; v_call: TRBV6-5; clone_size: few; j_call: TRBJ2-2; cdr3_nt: TGTGCCAGCACCGTCCGGACGAACACCGGGGAGCTGTTTTTT; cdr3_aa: CASTVRTNTGELFF
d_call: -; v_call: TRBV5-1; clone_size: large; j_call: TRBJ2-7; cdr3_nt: TGCGCCAGCAGAAGGGACTGGGGCAGTACCTACGAGCAGTACTTC; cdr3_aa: CASRRDWGSTYEQYF
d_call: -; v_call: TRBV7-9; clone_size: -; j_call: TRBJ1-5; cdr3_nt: TGTGCCAGCAGCTGGACGGCGGAGGGGGGACAGCCCCAGCATTTT; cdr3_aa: CASSWTAEGGQPQHF
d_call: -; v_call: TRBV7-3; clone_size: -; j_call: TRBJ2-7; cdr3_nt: TGTGCCAGCAGCTTAACAGGGACGGTATACGAGCAGTACTTC; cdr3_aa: CASSLTGTVYEQYF
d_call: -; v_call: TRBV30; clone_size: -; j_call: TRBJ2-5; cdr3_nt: TGTGCCTGGAGTCAAATGGGACGGCCAAAAGAGACCCAGTACTTC; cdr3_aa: CAWSQMGRPKETQYF
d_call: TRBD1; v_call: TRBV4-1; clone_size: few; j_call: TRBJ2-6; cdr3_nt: TGCGCCAGCAGCCAAGGGTGGACAGGGGAAGTCCTGACTTTC; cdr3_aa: CASSQGWTGEVLTF
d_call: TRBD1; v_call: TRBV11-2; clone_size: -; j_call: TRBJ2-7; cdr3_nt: TGTGCCAGCAGCACCGGGACAGGGAATTCCTACGAGCAGTACTTC; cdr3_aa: CASSTGTGNSYEQYF
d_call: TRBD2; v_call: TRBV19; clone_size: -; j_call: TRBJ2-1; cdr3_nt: TGTGCCAGTAGTACCCCGGGACTAAGAACCTACAATGAGCAGTTCTTC; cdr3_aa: CASSTPGLRTYNEQFF
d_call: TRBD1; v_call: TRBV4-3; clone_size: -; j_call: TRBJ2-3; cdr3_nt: TGCGCCAGCAGCCAAGTCGCGTCGGGGACAGGGGATCTGGATACGCAGTATTTT; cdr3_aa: CASSQVASGTGDLDTQYF
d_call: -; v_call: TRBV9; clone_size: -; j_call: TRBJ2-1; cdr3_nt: TGTGCCAGCAGCGTAGATCCCAGGGGTCGATCCTACAATGAGCAGTTCTTC; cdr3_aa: CASSVDPRGRSYNEQFF